These 20 T cell receptor beta chains were all obtained from the same sample, sequenced in a study of Ad26.COV2.S vaccination and SARS-CoV-2 variants. This table comes from immunoSEQ multiplex PCR, and its TCRdb copy is limited to in-frame clones, with some not included. This table holds more than 300,000 clones, approximately 86% found once. Described treatment: some 20 received Ad26.COV2.S at low or high dose, single or two shots; about 5 received placebo; per-sample allocation not given. Samples analyzed were those drawn on day 63 after the first vaccine or placebo injection. The material was peripheral blood, obtained in a trial of Ad26.COV2.S vaccine versus placebo. The source is a person between 18 and 65 years old who received the Ad26.COV2.S COVID-19 vaccine or a placebo.

The rearrangement links TRBV9 to TRBJ2-3; 10 bases fit TRBD2. This CDR3 contains 16 residues. The V gene end was trimmed by 2 bases and the J gene end by 3 bases; junction bases not matched to a gene: 6. Germline loops: CDR1 SGDLS, CDR2 YYNGEE. The CDR3 reads CASSVSAGGPTDTQYF. The CDR3 bases are TGTGCCAGCAGCGTGTCAGCGGGGGGGCCAACAGATACGCAGTATTTT.

The sample holds one count of this clone. The genes are TRBV28 and TRBJ1-3; 8 bases fit TRBD1. Germline CDR1 is MDHEN and CDR2 is SYDVKM. V shed 8 bases and J 4 bases; nucleotides not matched to a gene: 7. CDR3 length: 14 amino acids. CDR3 in amino acids: CASLGQGLGNTIYF. As DNA, the CDR3 is TGTGCCAGCCTCGGACAGGGCCTAGGAAACACCATATATTTT.

The chain has TRBV30 and TRBJ2-3; tentative D call: TRBD2 (6 bases). The V gene's germline CDR1 is GTSNPN and CDR2 SVGIG (reference sequence). The CDR3 totals 13 residues. V gave up 6 bases and J gave up 0 bases, with 10 bases separating them. CDR3 in amino acids: CACSGDSTDTQYF. The DNA of the CDR3 is TGTGCCTGCTCGGGGGACAGCACAGATACGCAGTATTTT.

There are a few counts of this clone. This chain joins TRBV4-1 and TRBJ1-3; D is perhaps TRBD1 (6 bases). Germline CDR1 MGHRA, CDR2 YSYEKL. The CDR3 totals 14 residues. Trimming stripped 6 bases from V and 2 bases from J, with 11 bases between. The CDR3 is CASRAQGPGNTIYF. The CDR3 DNA follows: TGCGCCAGCAGGGCTCAGGGGCCTGGAAACACCATATATTTT.

This clone showed up just once. The chain carries TRBV6-4 and TRBJ2-3, with 8 bases aligning to TRBD2. J gave up 2 bases and V 3 bases, and 1 base lay outside the gene matches. The CDR3 spans 14 residues. Germline V gives CDR1 MRHNA, CDR2 SNTAGT. The CDR3, as DNA: TGTGCCAGCAGTGAAGCGGGAGTCACAGATACGCAGTATTTT. Encoded protein: CASSEAGVTDTQYF.

The chain carries TRBV18 and TRBJ1-4; TRBD1 matches 8 bases. Germline lookup yields CDR1 KGHSH and CDR2 LQKENI. This CDR3 spans 16 amino acids. V lost 3 bases and J lost 5; bases outside the gene matches: 8. CDR3 DNA sequence: TGTGCCAGCTCACCTTACGGACAGGGACCGAATGAAAAACTGTTTTTT. This translates into CASSPYGQGPNEKLFF.

This clone has more than one count but fewer than ten. The CDR3 here is CASSQEGDRAGNSPLHF. The CDR3, as DNA: TGTGCCAGCAGCCAAGAGGGTGACAGGGCTGGCAATTCACCCCTCCACTTT. This chain links TRBV4-2 with TRBJ1-6; 7 nucleotides match TRBD1. Losses at the gene ends were 0 bases for V and 7 bases for J; bases not matched to a gene: 9. In germline, CDR1 is LGHNA, CDR2 YNFKEQ. This CDR3 has 17 amino acids.

V and J are TRBV5-1 and TRBJ1-3, with no clear D. The CDR3 runs to 14 residues. The germline V gene encodes CDR1 SGHRS and CDR2 YFSETQ. The V end was cut by 5 bases, the J end by 3 bases, with 12 bases between. As DNA, the CDR3 is TGCGCCAGCAGGCCGGCTTCTTTTGGAAACACCATATATTTT. Amino acid sequence: CASRPASFGNTIYF.

This chain connects TRBV7-2 to TRBJ2-2; TRBD1 matches 11 bases. The CDR3 covers 16 residues. V lost 5 bases and J lost 5; bases outside the gene matches: 7. Per germline, CDR1 SGHTA and CDR2 FQGNSA. The CDR3 nucleotides are TGTGCCAGCAGCCCGGACAGGGGGCGAAGAACCGGGGAGCTGTTTTTT. It codes for CASSPDRGRRTGELFF.

The chain is built from TRBV5-8 and TRBJ2-7; D gene unclear. CDR1 SGHTS and CDR2 YDEGEE come from the germline V gene. CDR3 length: 15 residues. Trimming took 2 bases from V and 4 from J, leaving 16 bases between them. The CDR3 is CASSFRAQPRYEQYF. CDR3 DNA sequence: TGTGCCAGCAGCTTTCGGGCCCAACCGCGGTACGAGCAGTACTTC.

The chain links TRBV5-4 to TRBJ2-3; 10 positions agree with TRBD2. The CDR3 spans 16 residues. Germline trimming cut 3 bases from V and 1 base from J; bases unmatched to any gene: 5. Germline V CDR1 and CDR2: SGHNT, YYREEE (reference sequence). CDR3 sequence: CASSSKAGGGTDTQYF. CDR3 DNA sequence: TGTGCCAGCAGCTCTAAAGCGGGGGGGGGCACAGATACGCAGTATTTT.

V gene TRBV6-1 combines with J gene TRBJ1-5; no firm D call. This CDR3 is 16 amino acids long. V lost 2 bases and J lost 0, with 11 bases in between. The V gene's germline CDR1 is MNHNS and CDR2 SASEGT. CDR3 residues: CASSEYAHYSNQPQHF. The CDR3 DNA sequence: TGTGCCAGCAGTGAATATGCTCATTATAGCAATCAGCCCCAGCATTTT.

The chain links TRBV5-6 to TRBJ1-6; possibly TRBD1 for D (5 bases). With 0 bases removed from V and 7 bases from J, the gap between germline ends came to 8 bases. The CDR3 is 14 amino acids. Germline CDR1 and CDR2: SGHDT and YYEEEE. The CDR3, as DNA: TGTGCCAGCAGCTTGGGGCAGGGCAATTCACCCCTCCACTTT. It translates to CASSLGQGNSPLHF.

The chain is built from TRBV4-1 and TRBJ1-1, with D possibly matching TRBD1 (5 bases). Trimming pared 2 bases from V and 4 bases from J, leaving 17 bases between. The CDR3 covers 16 residues. CDR1 is MGHRA and CDR2 is YSYEKL in the germline V gene. The CDR3 region has the DNA TGCGCCAGCAGCCAACACCCCGGGGCCGCGGTCACTGAAGCTTTCTTT. This gives the protein CASSQHPGAAVTEAFF.

The chain couples TRBV3-1 (or the pseudogene TRBV3-2) to TRBJ2-2; possible D gene TRBD2, 5 bases. Germline loops: CDR1 LGHDT, CDR2 YNNKEL (reference sequence). Trimming stripped 2 bases from V and 2 bases from J, with 9 bases between. The CDR3 length is 15 residues. In DNA, the CDR3 is TGTGCCAGCAGCCAAAACAGACTAAACACCGGGGAGCTGTTTTTT. As protein: CASSQNRLNTGELFF.

The chain carries TRBV6-5 and TRBJ1-1, with D uncertain. The V gene's germline CDR1 is MNHEY and CDR2 SVGAGI. The CDR3 spans 13 residues. Trimming left V 2 bases short and J 4 bases short, with 8 bases between. The CDR3, as DNA: TGTGCCAGCAGTTACGGGGTGGGCACTGAAGCTTTCTTT. This gives the protein CASSYGVGTEAFF.

The J gene is TRBJ2-3, the V gene TRBV2; 9 bases map to TRBD1. Germline CDR1 SNHLY, CDR2 FYNNEI. The CDR3 runs 16 residues. The V gene end was trimmed by 5 bases and the J gene end by 3 bases; junction bases not matched to a gene: 9. Here the CDR3 DNA reads TGTGCCAGCAGTAAAAGAACGGACAGGGGAACAGATACGCAGTATTTT. Translating it yields CASSKRTDRGTDTQYF.

The chain has TRBV6-5 and TRBJ2-5; 9 bases match TRBD1. Germline values: CDR1 MNHEY, CDR2 SVGAGI. The CDR3 loop spans 14 amino acids. The junction had 8 bases not matched to a gene; V was cut back by 8 bases and J by 4 bases. CDR3: CASLRRGQGETQYF. Written as DNA, the CDR3 is TGTGCCAGCCTAAGACGGGGACAGGGAGAGACCCAGTACTTC.

The chain recombines TRBV7-6 with TRBJ1-1, with 9 bases aligning to TRBD1. The trim removed 5 bases at V and 4 bases at J, leaving 5 bases unmatched. The germline CDR1 and CDR2 sequences are SGHVS and FNYEAQ. The CDR3 is 14 amino acids. CDR3 loop: CASSQRQGGTEAFF. DNA for the CDR3: TGTGCCAGCAGCCAGAGACAGGGGGGCACTGAAGCTTTCTTT.

CDR3 protein: CAWSVASGQPQHF. In DNA, the CDR3 is TGTGCCTGGAGTGTAGCTTCTGGGCAGCCCCAGCATTTT. V usage is TRBV30 and J usage is TRBJ1-5; D gene unclear. V lost 0 bases and J lost 7, with 10 bases in between. The CDR3 sequence is 13 residues long. The germline V gene has CDR1 GTSNPN and CDR2 SVGIG (reference sequence).